The 21 T cell receptor beta chains below all came from one sample that was sequenced in a study of T cell repertoires in cytomegalovirus infection. TCRdb re-called the reads through MiXCR, storing one row per CDR3 protein. The sample consists of approximately 990,000 distinct CDR3 sequences, approximately 33% of them appearing once. No antigen is known for these receptors. The source was cultured CD8+ T cells from PBMCs, collected from culture after CMV antigen stimulation. Receptor source: a human donor in good health (CMV status not recorded). Some clones in this sample may be carry-over from other donors' samples.

The V gene is TRBV6-1, the J gene TRBJ2-1, with D possibly matching TRBD2 (5 bases). Germline assignment: CDR1 MNHNS and CDR2 SASEGT. The CDR3 covers 12 residues. Trimming stripped 8 bases from V and 9 bases from J, with 14 bases between. CDR3 in amino acids: CASRGPGSEQFF. The CDR3 DNA reads TGTGCCAGCCGGGGTCCAGGAAGTGAGCAGTTCTTC.

This clonotype was seen at least ten times. V and J are TRBV7-8 and TRBJ2-3; D not resolved. V was trimmed by 4 bases and J by 0 bases, leaving 14 bases between them. The CDR3 has 16 residues. CDR1 and CDR2 (germline): SGHVS, FQNEAQ. The CDR3 is CASSSFLEPSTDTQYF. The CDR3 coding sequence is TGTGCCAGCAGCTCCTTTCTAGAACCTAGCACAGATACGCAGTATTTT.

As DNA, the CDR3 is TGTGCCAGCAGATACACTGCAGGGGGAACGGACGAAGCTTTCTTT. This translates into CASRYTAGGTDEAFF. V is TRBV6-6 and J is TRBJ1-1, with 7 bases identical to TRBD1. Germline V CDR1 and CDR2: MNHNY, SVGAGI (reference sequence). Trimming took 6 bases from V and 8 from J; bases not matched to a gene: 15. The length of the CDR3 is 15 residues.

This clonotype was detected a few times. V is TRBV7-9 and J is TRBJ1-1, with D possibly matching TRBD1 (6 bases). Germline assignment: CDR1 SEHNR and CDR2 FQNEAQ (reference sequence). V was trimmed by 5 bases and J by 0 bases, leaving 16 bases between them. The CDR3 has 16 amino acids. DNA of the CDR3: TGTGCCAGCAGCGCCGCGTGGGGGGCGATGAACACTGAAGCTTTCTTT. The encoded protein is CASSAAWGAMNTEAFF.

The rearrangement uses TRBV15 and TRBJ2-7, with TRBD1 matching over 9 bases. V shed 1 base, J shed 5 bases, and the junction held 6 bases outside the gene matches. This CDR3 contains 15 residues. Germline-derived CDR1 and CDR2 are LNHNV and YYDKDF (reference sequence). The CDR3 is CATSRVGTGSHEQYF. Written as DNA, the CDR3 is TGTGCCACCAGCAGAGTTGGGACAGGGTCTCACGAGCAGTACTTC.

As for this clonotype: This may be a read error: a much more frequent sequence differs by one nucleotide. The chain carries TRBV7-2 and TRBJ2-1; tentatively, D is TRBD1 (6 bases). The V gene lost 5 bases and the J gene lost 8 bases, with 13 bases spanning the gap. CDR3 size: 13 residues. Looked up from germline, CDR1 is SGHTA and CDR2 is FQGNSA. For the CDR3, the DNA is TGTGCCAGCAGCACACGTTGGACAGATGAGCAGTTCTTC. Residues: CASSTRWTDEQFF.

V usage is TRBV4-1 and J usage is TRBJ2-5; 10 nucleotides line up with TRBD2. V gave up 3 bases and J gave up 1 base; unmatched junction bases: 11. The germline V gene has CDR1 MGHRA and CDR2 YSYEKL. The CDR3 has 18 amino acids. The CDR3 DNA sequence: TGCGCCAGCAGCCACGGAAAGAGCGGGGGGGTACCCCAAGAGACCCAGTACTTC. Protein sequence: CASSHGKSGGVPQETQYF.

This clonotype was recorded a few times. CDR3 sequence reads: CASIGLAVYNEQFF. The CDR3, as DNA: TGTGCCAGCATCGGACTAGCGGTTTACAATGAGCAGTTCTTC. The rearrangement links TRBV6-2 or TRBV6-3 to TRBJ2-1, with 10 bases lining up with TRBD2. CDR1 and CDR2 from the germline V gene are MNHEY and SVGEGT. With 7 bases clipped from V and 4 bases from J, the junction kept 4 bases outside the gene matches. The CDR3 contains 14 residues.

This clonotype was recorded many times. The genes are TRBV12-3 or TRBV12-4 and TRBJ2-1, with D perhaps assigned TRBD1 or TRBD2 (5 bases each). V dropped 4 bases and J dropped 5 bases, with 12 bases sitting between them. The CDR3 has 14 amino acids. Here the CDR3 reads CASSYPGTHNEQFF. In nucleotides, the CDR3 is TGTGCCAGCAGTTATCCCGGGACCCACAATGAGCAGTTCTTC.

A word on this clonotype: Since a much larger clone is just one base distant, this may be a read error. The chain joins TRBV7-2 to TRBJ2-4; 9 nucleotides align to TRBD1. This CDR3 has 19 amino acids. CDR1 is SGHTA, CDR2 FQGNSA, per germline. V was clipped by 5 bases and J by 2 bases; unmatched bases: 16. CDR3 sequence: CTSSPGGTGNFFTKNIQYF. The CDR3 DNA follows: TGTACCAGCAGCCCTGGTGGGACAGGGAATTTTTTTACCAAAAACATTCAGTACTTC.

The CDR3 protein is CASSEGVYNEQFF. The CDR3 nucleotides are TGCGCCAGCAGTGAAGGGGTCTACAATGAGCAGTTCTTC. The chain couples TRBV10-1 to TRBJ2-1; perhaps TRBD1 as D (5 bases). This CDR3 is built from 13 residues. The V end was cut by 3 bases, the J end by 3 bases, with 6 bases between. CDR1 and CDR2 from the germline V gene are WNHNN and SYGVQD (reference sequence).

The chain links TRBV5-8 to TRBJ2-5; tentative D call: TRBD2 (6 bases). The CDR3 runs to 13 residues. Trimming removed 4 bases at V and 3 bases at J, with 10 bases between. From germline, CDR1 is SGHTS and CDR2 YDEGEE. CDR3 sequence: CASSKLAEETQYF. For the CDR3, the DNA is TGTGCCAGCAGCAAACTAGCAGAAGAGACCCAGTACTTC.

V usage is TRBV3-1 and J usage is TRBJ2-4; 16 bases match TRBD2. In germline, CDR1 is LGHDT, CDR2 YNNKEL (reference sequence). After removal of 3 bases from V and 11 bases from J, the junction contained 7 bases not matched to a gene. This CDR3 spans 16 amino acids. DNA of the CDR3: TGTGCCAGCAGCCAGGTCACCGGGACTAGCGGGGGGGTTCAGTACTTC. Protein: CASSQVTGTSGGVQYF.

The chain uses TRBV7-6 and TRBJ1-3, with 12 bases that match TRBD1. CDR3 length: 15 amino acids. Looked up from germline, CDR1 is SGHVS and CDR2 is FNYEAQ. The J segment lost 8 bases and the V segment lost 5 bases, leaving 7 bases of the junction unmatched. DNA of the CDR3: TGTGCCAGCAGCGCCGGGACAGGGGGCTTGGACACCATATATTTT. Amino acids: CASSAGTGGLDTIYF.

This chain joins TRBV4-1 and TRBJ2-7, with TRBD1 as a possible D gene (6 bases). The CDR3 runs 16 residues. V lost 1 base to trimming and J lost 2 bases, with 15 bases between them. The V gene's germline CDR1 is MGHRA and CDR2 YSYEKL. Here the CDR3 DNA reads TGCGCCAGCAGCCAAGGTGGACAGCTAAACCCCTACGAGCAGTACTTC. As protein: CASSQGGQLNPYEQYF.

V gene TRBV7-9 combines with J gene TRBJ2-7, with TRBD1 identical over 8 bases. CDR3 length: 15 residues. V dropped 4 bases and J dropped 3; count of bases not matched to a gene: 8. CDR1 and CDR2 from the germline V gene are SEHNR and FQNEAQ (reference sequence). The CDR3 DNA reads as TGTGCCAGCAGCTCAAGGGACAGGAGACTCTACGAGCAGTACTTC. Protein product: CASSSRDRRLYEQYF.

This clonotype was observed many times. V gene TRBV6-1 combines with J gene TRBJ2-2; D gene uncertain. The CDR3 spans 15 residues. V dropped 6 bases and J dropped 6 bases, with 17 bases sitting between them. CDR1 is MNHNS and CDR2 is SASEGT in the germline V gene. The CDR3 reads CASSDPVLGPGELFF. In DNA, the CDR3 is TGTGCCAGCAGCGACCCCGTTCTGGGTCCCGGGGAGCTGTTTTTT.

This sequence joins TRBV6-2 or TRBV6-3 and TRBJ2-7; the D is unclear. The V and J ends lost 4 bases and 0 bases respectively, with 13 bases between them. Germline V lookup: CDR1 MNHEY, CDR2 SVGEGT. The length of the CDR3 is 15 residues. The CDR3 bases are TGTGCCAGCAGTTTTGGCGCAAGAAGCTCCTACGAGCAGTACGTC. As protein: CASSFGARSSYEQYV.

The chain has TRBV12-3 or TRBV12-4 and TRBJ2-1; weak D call: TRBD2 (7 bases). The CDR3 is 13 amino acids. V lost 10 bases and J lost 7, with 17 bases in between. CDR3 in amino acids: CATWEGGGNEQFF. CDR3 coding DNA: TGTGCCACCTGGGAGGGGGGCGGGAATGAGCAGTTCTTC.

The chain carries TRBV27 and TRBJ1-1; D may be TRBD1 (5 bases). Trimming removed 3 bases at V and 2 bases at J, with 10 bases between. CDR3 size: 14 residues. Germline lookup yields CDR1 MNHEY and CDR2 SMNVEV (reference sequence). CDR3 nucleotides: TGTGCCAGCAGTTTGGGGACGGATAACACTGAAGCTTTCTTT. Protein product: CASSLGTDNTEAFF.

As regards this clonotype: Relative to the germline gene, one junction end is altered; a read error may explain this. The CDR3 loop is CASSMGLAGGWVVF. DNA of the CDR3: TGTGCCAGTAGTATGGGACTAGCGGGGGGTTGGGTTGTCTTC. The rearrangement uses TRBV19 and TRBJ2-1; 15 positions match TRBD2. CDR1 and CDR2 (germline): LNHDA, SQIVND (reference sequence). This CDR3 region has 14 residues.